The rows below give T cell receptor beta chains drawn from one sample of a study of STAT3 mutations in large granular lymphocyte leukemia. The method was immunoSEQ multiplex PCR; TCRdb's version includes in-frame clones alone and lacks a portion of them. The table has tens of thousands of clones, around nine tenths seen once; the top ten hold approximately 0.42%. Sequencing was carried out using PBMCs. All receptors come from a human donor with T large granular lymphocyte leukemia. Some clones in this sample may be carry-over from other donors' samples. Each CDR3 is given with its conserved first and last residue. Fields, in order: V gene, clone size, J gene, CDR3 protein. Not every row has a clone size; where given, it reads once, few, many or a size class.

v_call: TRBV27; clone_size: .; j_call: TRBJ2-1; cdr3_aa: CASRPSGDNEQFF
v_call: TRBV5-4; clone_size: .; j_call: TRBJ2-7; cdr3_aa: CAAGRQGGSYEQYF
v_call: TRBV5-5; clone_size: .; j_call: TRBJ1-6; cdr3_aa: CASSLGLTGGGNSPLHF
v_call: TRBV5-6; clone_size: .; j_call: TRBJ2-3; cdr3_aa: CASSFGPTGAGDTQYF
v_call: TRBV5-4; clone_size: .; j_call: TRBJ1-6; cdr3_aa: CASSLAAVTSPLHF
v_call: TRBV11-2; clone_size: .; j_call: TRBJ1-3; cdr3_aa: CASSLGNTIYF
v_call: TRBV6-6; clone_size: .; j_call: TRBJ2-2; cdr3_aa: CASSYSRQGSTGELFF
v_call: TRBV15; clone_size: .; j_call: TRBJ2-1; cdr3_aa: CATSRSGGAYNEQFF
v_call: TRBV29-1; clone_size: .; j_call: TRBJ2-2; cdr3_aa: CSVDADTPTGELFF
v_call: TRBV28; clone_size: .; j_call: TRBJ1-2; cdr3_aa: CASSGGGQGHYGYTF
v_call: TRBV28; clone_size: .; j_call: TRBJ1-2; cdr3_aa: CASSSTGAEYGYTF
v_call: TRBV30; clone_size: .; j_call: TRBJ1-1; cdr3_aa: CAWTGQYSTEAFF
v_call: TRBV5-1; clone_size: once; j_call: TRBJ2-5; cdr3_aa: CASSLGLAVLETQYF
v_call: TRBV5-6; clone_size: .; j_call: TRBJ1-2; cdr3_aa: CASSPLDGNYGYTF
v_call: TRBV29-1; clone_size: .; j_call: TRBJ1-2; cdr3_aa: CSVVEGGESGYTF
v_call: TRBV15; clone_size: .; j_call: TRBJ2-1; cdr3_aa: CATRGNRNEQFF
v_call: TRBV11-2; clone_size: .; j_call: TRBJ1-1; cdr3_aa: CASSRMGTEAFF